A single sample gave rise to the 19 T cell receptor beta chains below, sequenced in a study of blood T cell repertoires in COVID-19. Clones were sequenced by immunoSEQ multiplex PCR, and TCRdb holds only the in-frame ones, with some missing. The data contain some 130,000 clones, 70% to 90% of them seen just once; the ten biggest clones take up about 2.5%. Sequenced: PBMCs or T cells enriched from blood (not recorded which). The origin of the receptors is a woman between 50 and 59 years old who had recovered from COVID-19.

The chain uses TRBV19 and TRBJ1-1; 9 positions agree with TRBD1. V dropped 5 bases and J dropped 5; count of bases not matched to a gene: 12. The CDR3 spans 16 residues. Germline CDR1 reads LNHDA; CDR2 reads SQIVND (reference sequence). CDR3 coding DNA: TGTGCCAGTAGTCCAGCAGGGGGACAGGGAAGGACTGAAGCTTTCTTT. The encoded protein is CASSPAGGQGRTEAFF.

The CDR3 reads CASSSHSFNEQFF. DNA for the CDR3: TGTGCCAGCAGTTCTCACTCTTTCAATGAGCAGTTCTTC. This chain joins TRBV12-3 or TRBV12-4 and TRBJ2-1, with D uncertain. Trimming removed 4 bases at V and 6 bases at J, with 10 bases between. The CDR3 loop spans 13 amino acids.

V is TRBV3-1 (or the pseudogene TRBV3-2) and J is TRBJ2-7; D possibly corresponds to TRBD1 (6 bases). Germline V CDR1 and CDR2: LGHDT, YNNKEL (reference sequence). V lost 0 bases, J lost 4 bases, and 13 bases lay in between. This CDR3 spans 15 amino acids. This CDR3 reads CASSQEGAPVYEQYF. The CDR3, as DNA: TGTGCCAGCAGCCAAGAGGGGGCGCCGGTTTACGAGCAGTACTTC.

For the CDR3, the DNA is TGCGCCAGCAGCTGGGACTCCCAGTACAATGAGCAGTTCTTC. It specifies CASSWDSQYNEQFF. The chain links TRBV5-1 to TRBJ2-1, with D perhaps TRBD2 (6 bases). V lost 3 bases to trimming and J lost 4 bases, with 11 bases between them. CDR1 is SGHRS and CDR2 is YFSETQ in the germline V gene. This CDR3 has 14 amino acids.

This rearrangement joins TRBV10-3 to TRBJ2-1; 7 bases align to TRBD2. This CDR3 comprises 17 residues. The ends lost 4 bases at V and 6 bases at J; junction bases unmatched: 15. Germline V lookup: CDR1 ENHRY, CDR2 SYGVKD. The CDR3, as DNA: TGTGCCATCAGTGCCTCGCCGGGCGGGGGACGTGCCAATGAGCAGTTCTTC. This gives the protein CAISASPGGGRANEQFF.

The rearrangement links TRBV2 to TRBJ1-2; D is perhaps TRBD1 (5 bases). The length of the CDR3 is 14 residues. Per germline, CDR1 SNHLY and CDR2 FYNNEI. The V and J ends lost 6 bases and 5 bases respectively, with 16 bases between them. This CDR3 reads CASSADRASYGYTF. CDR3 DNA: TGTGCCAGCAGCGCCGACAGAGCTTCATATGGCTACACCTTC. Combining the CDR3 with reference TRBV2 and TRBJ1-2 gives the whole variable domain EPEVTQTPSHQVTQMGQEVILRCVPISNHLYFYWYRQILGQKVEFLVSFYNNEISEKSEIFDDQFSVERPDGSNFTLKIRSTKLEDSAMYFCASSADRASYGYTFGSGTRLTVV.

The rearrangement joins TRBV7-9 to TRBJ2-5; a weak D match, TRBD1 (6 bases). V was clipped by 3 bases and J by 4 bases, with 15 bases between them. This CDR3 contains 15 residues. CDR1 SEHNR and CDR2 FQNEAQ come from the germline V gene (reference sequence). The CDR3 DNA follows: TGTGCCAGCAGCTTTACAGGGCGAGGCGTAGAGACCCAGTACTTC. This gives the protein CASSFTGRGVETQYF.

The chain combines TRBV11-2 with TRBJ2-7; TRBD1 matches at 7 bases. Trimming at V came to 4 bases and at J to 3 bases, leaving 0 bases not matched to a gene. Per the germline V gene, CDR1 is SGHAT and CDR2 is FQNNGV. This CDR3 comprises 12 residues. The CDR3, as DNA: TGTGCCAGCAGCTGGGACAGCTACGAGCAGTACTTC. Protein sequence: CASSWDSYEQYF.

V gene TRBV5-6 combines with J gene TRBJ1-2, with TRBD1 as a possible D gene (6 bases). This CDR3 has 15 amino acids. Germline V lookup: CDR1 SGHDT, CDR2 YYEEEE. With 2 bases removed from V and 3 bases from J, the gap between germline ends came to 14 bases. The CDR3 reads CASSLQGSGDYGYTF. In DNA form, the CDR3 reads TGTGCCAGCAGCTTACAGGGAAGTGGGGACTATGGCTACACCTTC. Full variable domain (rest looked up from reference TRBV5-6 and TRBJ1-2): DAGVTQSPTHLIKTRGQQVTLRCSPKSGHDTVSWYQQALGQGPQFIFQYYEEEERQRGNFPDRFSGHQFPNYSSELNVNALLLGDSALYLCASSLQGSGDYGYTFGSGTRLTVV.

The chain employs TRBV4-3 and TRBJ2-5, with TRBD2 matching over 10 bases. V trimming: 3 bases; J trimming: 5 bases; junction bases outside the gene matches: 12. Germline assignment: CDR1 LGHNA and CDR2 YSLEER. CDR3 length equals 17 residues. This CDR3 is CASSQQPLAGGLETQYF. The DNA of the CDR3 is TGCGCCAGCAGCCAGCAACCTTTAGCGGGGGGCCTCGAGACCCAGTACTTC.

The chain recombines TRBV7-2 with TRBJ1-3, with TRBD1 identical over 8 bases. The CDR3 is 17 residues long. The junction had 12 bases not matched to a gene; V was cut back by 4 bases and J by 4 bases. CDR1 is SGHTA, CDR2 FQGNSA, per germline. The CDR3, as DNA: TGTGCCAGCAGCTCTACCGGACAGGGCCCTGCCGGAAACACCATATATTTT. Translation: CASSSTGQGPAGNTIYF.

The CDR3: CAISDVMAGGGTDTQYF. CDR3 sequence (DNA): TGTGCCATCAGTGATGTCATGGCGGGGGGGGGCACAGATACGCAGTATTTT. V is TRBV10-3 and J is TRBJ2-3, with TRBD2 matching over 9 bases. The germline V gene encodes CDR1 ENHRY and CDR2 SYGVKD. With V trimmed by 3 bases and J by 1 base, 8 bases remained unmatched. The CDR3 spans 17 residues.

Here the CDR3 reads CASSYARIYGYTF. CDR3 DNA: TGTGCCAGCAGTTACGCCAGAATCTATGGCTACACCTTC. This rearrangement joins TRBV6-5 to TRBJ1-2, with D hard to call. The germline V gene encodes CDR1 MNHEY and CDR2 SVGAGI. The length of the CDR3 is 13 residues. The ends were cut back, 2 bases at V and 4 bases at J, with 8 bases in the middle.

The V and J genes are TRBV12-5 and TRBJ2-7; D perhaps matches TRBD1 (6 bases). This CDR3 contains 12 residues. The V end lost 5 bases, the J end lost 7 bases, and 12 bases lay between the germline ends. Germline-derived CDR1 and CDR2 are LGHNT and FRNRAP. DNA for the CDR3: TGTGCTAGTGGTATCGGACAGACTGAGCAGTACTTC. Encoded protein: CASGIGQTEQYF.

The chain employs TRBV5-6 and TRBJ2-7, with D possibly matching TRBD2 (7 bases). Germline lookup yields CDR1 SGHDT and CDR2 YYEEEE. This CDR3 contains 12 residues. Deletions cut 4 bases from V and 6 bases from J, with 11 bases between. CDR3 nucleotides: TGTGCCAGCAGCAATGGGGGGGCCGAGCAGTACTTC. Encoded protein: CASSNGGAEQYF.

The chain combines TRBV3-1 (or the pseudogene TRBV3-2) with TRBJ1-5; 7 bases are a match to TRBD1. Germline V gene lookup returns CDR1 LGHDT and CDR2 YNNKEL (reference sequence). Unmatched junction bases numbered 2, after V lost 1 base and J lost 5 bases. This CDR3 has 14 residues. CDR3 protein: CASSQGDRYQPQHF. CDR3 DNA sequence: TGTGCCAGCAGCCAAGGGGACAGATATCAGCCCCAGCATTTT.

The chain has TRBV7-9 and TRBJ2-5; 9 nucleotides align to TRBD2. V gave up 4 bases and J gave up 5 bases; unmatched junction bases: 8. The germline V gene has CDR1 SEHNR and CDR2 FQNEAQ (reference sequence). The CDR3 is 15 amino acids. CDR3 amino acids: CASSSLAGAGETQYF. CDR3 coding DNA: TGTGCCAGCAGCTCCTTAGCGGGGGCCGGGGAGACCCAGTACTTC.

The chain recombines TRBV12-2 with TRBJ2-2; the D call of TRBD2 is as the table states it, not checked on the DNA. TRBV12-2 corresponds to a pseudogene. The CDR3 totals 14 residues. CDR3 loop: CASRPAGGTGELFF. Written as DNA, the CDR3 is TGTGCAAGTCGCCCCGCGGGGGGCACCGGGGAGCTGTTTTTT.

In nucleotides, the CDR3 is TGTGCCAGCAGCGGGTGGAGGAGGCCCCAGCATTTT. Amino acids: CASSGWRRPQHF. The chain employs TRBV6-2 or TRBV6-3 and TRBJ1-5, with D hard to call. Germline V gene lookup returns CDR1 MNHEY and CDR2 SVGEGT. The CDR3 consists of 12 residues. The V gene lost 6 bases and the J gene lost 9 bases, with 12 bases spanning the gap.